This T cell receptor beta chain is drawn from a study of siplizumab effects on memory and regulatory T cells (dated by TCRdb to the late 2010s). Describing the broader study: The study examined how the anti-CD2 antibody siplizumab affects alloreactive T-cell subsets in allogeneic mixed lymphocyte reactions built from human PBMCs. Overall results and qualifications from the work: Unstimulated naive T cells appeared more diverse than memory T cells, and naive cells seemed to contribute substantially to the alloresponse. Sequences below about 10^-5 frequency were poorly captured, so only a minor fraction of alloreactive clones could be mapped to unstimulated subsets. The cumulative frequency of alloreactive sequences that could be traced back to unstimulated CD4+ memory T cells was significantly reduced by siplizumab. Among mappable alloreactive CD4+ clones, the Treg-derived fraction averaged approximately 72% with siplizumab versus about 25% in control reactions. The suppressive function of proliferating Tregs from siplizumab cultures was not functionally confirmed. A naive or memory phenotype could not be assigned to roughly 75-95% of proliferating CD4+ or CD8+ clones.

The germline V gene yields LGHNA for CDR1 and YSLEER for CDR2. Trimming accounts for 3 bases at V and 7 bases at J, while the number of junction bases matched to no gene is 9. The CDR3 starts with the cysteine, ends with the phenylalanine, and has 15 residues. The read is trimmed to its CDR3 DNA, 45 bases read in frame from base 1. Concerning this clone itself: The antigen this receptor binds is unknown. There are no base qualities to consult, and no much larger clone falls within one base.

TCRbeta CDR3 sequencing was performed on sorted unstimulated T cells and on proliferating T cells recovered from mixed lymphocyte reactions. Fresh whole blood from fewer than 11 HLA-typed healthy donors served as the source for isolating PBMCs. To map where alloreactive clones came from, CD4+ non-regulatory T cells in the unstimulated state were FACS-sorted. Libraries were built with the immunoSEQ multiplex PCR assay. Each sample had 90,000 to 100,000 TCR templates assayed by the deep sequencing platform. Genomic DNA extracted from sorted T cells was used for TCRbeta CDR3 sequencing. As for the original processing: The R programming language was used for clonal analysis of TCRbeta CDR3 data. Comparing unstimulated samples against CFSE-low samples taken after the reaction was how alloreactive CD4+ and CD8+ clones were defined. Regulatory or non-regulatory origin was assigned to alloreactive CD4+ clones by matching of sequences to sorted unstimulated Treg and non-Treg repertoires. Held by TCRdb, this immuneACCESS table contains in-frame sequences only and omits some clones. Under half of the omission traces to an unresolved V gene where checked; the cause of the rest is unknown. V, J and clone size are taken as reported in that table, and D and trimming were inferred from the DNA itself. This sample comprises 87,000 or so clones, 94% of them detected only once. Roughly 0.3% of the sample is held by the ten biggest clonotypes.

The sequencing sample was made of non-Treg CD4+ T cells sorted from blood. This specimen's cell subset or site label, per the study, means: FACS-sorted unstimulated CD4+ non-regulatory T cells. The source is a human donor in good health. The sequence is built from TRBV4-3 and TRBJ2-1, with 7 junctional bases fitting TRBD2. The sequenced DNA: TGCGCCAGCAGCCAGAAGGGAGGGCCTCAGAATGAGCAGTTCTTC. Translated, this gives CASSQKGGPQNEQFF.